A single sample is the source of the 10 T cell receptor beta chains below, sequenced in a study of patients and donors after allogeneic stem cell transplantation. MiXCR, run by TCRdb on the RT-PCR reads, gives a single entry per CDR3 protein. The data show 800,000 to 1,000,000 distinct CDR3 sequences, with 18% seen just once and about 6% held by the top ten. The material sequenced was blood, either unsorted or a sorted T cell fraction (not recorded which). These receptors came from a human donor who was either an allogeneic HSCT recipient or a stem cell or donor lymphocyte infusion donor (not recorded which). It is not recorded whose cells these are; they may come from a transplant donor.

This rearrangement joins TRBV7-8 to TRBJ1-5; D gene unclear. Germline-derived CDR1 and CDR2 are SGHVS and FQNEAQ. Trimming stripped 5 bases from V and 3 bases from J, with 17 bases between. The CDR3 spans 16 residues. CDR3 sequence reads: CASSDRTASINQPQHF. Written as DNA, the CDR3 is TGTGCCAGCAGCGATCGGACCGCCAGCATCAATCAGCCCCAGCATTTT.

This clonotype showed up just a few times. The genes are TRBV4-2 and TRBJ2-5; 10 positions match TRBD2. Losses at the gene ends were 1 base for V and 2 bases for J; bases not matched to a gene: 4. Germline V gives CDR1 LGHNA, CDR2 YNFKEQ. This CDR3 region has 16 residues. DNA for the CDR3: TGTGCCAGCAGCCAAGGGAGCGGGGGGGGGCAAGAGACCCAGTACTTC. As protein: CASSQGSGGGQETQYF.

This clonotype was seen more than once but under ten times. V usage is TRBV6-5 and J usage is TRBJ2-1; D is unclear. CDR3 length equals 15 residues. Germline V gene lookup returns CDR1 MNHEY and CDR2 SVGAGI. Trimming shortened V by 3 bases and J by 1 base, and 10 bases separated the two germline ends. Here the CDR3 reads CASSYWPKSYNEQFF. The CDR3 bases are TGTGCCAGCAGTTATTGGCCCAAGTCCTACAATGAGCAGTTCTTC.

This rearrangement joins TRBV19 to TRBJ1-1, with D possibly matching TRBD1 (5 bases). There are 14 residues in the CDR3. Trimming cost V 7 bases and J 0 bases, with 12 bases left between them. The germline CDR1 and CDR2 sequences are LNHDA and SQIVND (reference sequence). CDR3 nucleotide sequence: TGTGCCAGTAACGACTGGGGCATGAACACTGAAGCTTTCTTT. Its protein product is CASNDWGMNTEAFF.

This clonotype was seen a handful of times. The chain recombines TRBV3-1 with TRBJ2-6; TRBD1 might be the D (6 bases). Trimming removed 3 bases from V and 2 bases from J, with 8 bases in between. The germline CDR1 and CDR2 sequences are LGHDT and YNNKEL (reference sequence). The length of the CDR3 is 15 residues. The CDR3 region is CASSQGAAGANVLTF. The CDR3, as DNA: TGTGCCAGCAGCCAGGGGGCAGCTGGGGCCAACGTCCTGACTTTC.

The J gene is TRBJ2-5, the V gene TRBV9; TRBD2 agrees at 12 bases. CDR3 size: 16 residues. Trimming cost V 0 bases and J 7 bases; bases outside gene matches: 7. Per the germline V gene, CDR1 is SGDLS and CDR2 is YYNGEE. CDR3 nucleotides: TGTGCCAGCAGCGTAGGGCGGACTAGCGGGGCTGTGACCCAGTACTTC. Its translation is CASSVGRTSGAVTQYF.

This clonotype has just a few counts. The J gene is TRBJ2-5, the V gene TRBV4-1, with TRBD2 matching over 10 bases. With V trimmed by 6 bases and J by 4 bases, 8 bases remained unmatched. Germline CDR1 reads MGHRA; CDR2 reads YSYEKL. CDR3 length equals 15 residues. CDR3 residues: CASSSGLAAGETQYF. Written as DNA, the CDR3 is TGCGCCAGCAGTTCAGGACTAGCGGCGGGAGAGACCCAGTACTTC.

The rearrangement uses TRBV12-3 or TRBV12-4 and TRBJ1-5, with TRBD1 matching 8 bases. V was clipped by 6 bases and J by 6 bases; unmatched bases: 4. The CDR3 sequence is 13 residues long. The CDR3, as DNA: TGTGCCAGCAGCGGACAGGGAGCTCAGCCCCAGCATTTT. Protein: CASSGQGAQPQHF.

The rearrangement links TRBV20-1 to TRBJ1-2; TRBD1 matches 7 bases. CDR3 length equals 13 residues. J lost 4 bases, V lost 6 bases, and 8 bases had no gene match. Germline V gene sequence: CDR1 DFQATT, CDR2 SNEGSKA (reference sequence). In DNA, the CDR3 is TGCAGTGCACCTACTCAGGGGGGCTATGGCTACACCTTC. As protein: CSAPTQGGYGYTF.

The rearrangement joins TRBV4-3 to TRBJ1-2; possibly TRBD1 for D (5 bases). CDR1 and CDR2 (germline): LGHNA, YSLEER. The CDR3 is made up of 15 amino acids. V was pared by 4 bases and J by 5 bases, with 17 bases between. The CDR3 sequence is CASSLDPGTSYGYTF. In DNA form, the CDR3 reads TGCGCCAGCAGCCTCGACCCCGGGACGTCGTATGGCTACACCTTC.